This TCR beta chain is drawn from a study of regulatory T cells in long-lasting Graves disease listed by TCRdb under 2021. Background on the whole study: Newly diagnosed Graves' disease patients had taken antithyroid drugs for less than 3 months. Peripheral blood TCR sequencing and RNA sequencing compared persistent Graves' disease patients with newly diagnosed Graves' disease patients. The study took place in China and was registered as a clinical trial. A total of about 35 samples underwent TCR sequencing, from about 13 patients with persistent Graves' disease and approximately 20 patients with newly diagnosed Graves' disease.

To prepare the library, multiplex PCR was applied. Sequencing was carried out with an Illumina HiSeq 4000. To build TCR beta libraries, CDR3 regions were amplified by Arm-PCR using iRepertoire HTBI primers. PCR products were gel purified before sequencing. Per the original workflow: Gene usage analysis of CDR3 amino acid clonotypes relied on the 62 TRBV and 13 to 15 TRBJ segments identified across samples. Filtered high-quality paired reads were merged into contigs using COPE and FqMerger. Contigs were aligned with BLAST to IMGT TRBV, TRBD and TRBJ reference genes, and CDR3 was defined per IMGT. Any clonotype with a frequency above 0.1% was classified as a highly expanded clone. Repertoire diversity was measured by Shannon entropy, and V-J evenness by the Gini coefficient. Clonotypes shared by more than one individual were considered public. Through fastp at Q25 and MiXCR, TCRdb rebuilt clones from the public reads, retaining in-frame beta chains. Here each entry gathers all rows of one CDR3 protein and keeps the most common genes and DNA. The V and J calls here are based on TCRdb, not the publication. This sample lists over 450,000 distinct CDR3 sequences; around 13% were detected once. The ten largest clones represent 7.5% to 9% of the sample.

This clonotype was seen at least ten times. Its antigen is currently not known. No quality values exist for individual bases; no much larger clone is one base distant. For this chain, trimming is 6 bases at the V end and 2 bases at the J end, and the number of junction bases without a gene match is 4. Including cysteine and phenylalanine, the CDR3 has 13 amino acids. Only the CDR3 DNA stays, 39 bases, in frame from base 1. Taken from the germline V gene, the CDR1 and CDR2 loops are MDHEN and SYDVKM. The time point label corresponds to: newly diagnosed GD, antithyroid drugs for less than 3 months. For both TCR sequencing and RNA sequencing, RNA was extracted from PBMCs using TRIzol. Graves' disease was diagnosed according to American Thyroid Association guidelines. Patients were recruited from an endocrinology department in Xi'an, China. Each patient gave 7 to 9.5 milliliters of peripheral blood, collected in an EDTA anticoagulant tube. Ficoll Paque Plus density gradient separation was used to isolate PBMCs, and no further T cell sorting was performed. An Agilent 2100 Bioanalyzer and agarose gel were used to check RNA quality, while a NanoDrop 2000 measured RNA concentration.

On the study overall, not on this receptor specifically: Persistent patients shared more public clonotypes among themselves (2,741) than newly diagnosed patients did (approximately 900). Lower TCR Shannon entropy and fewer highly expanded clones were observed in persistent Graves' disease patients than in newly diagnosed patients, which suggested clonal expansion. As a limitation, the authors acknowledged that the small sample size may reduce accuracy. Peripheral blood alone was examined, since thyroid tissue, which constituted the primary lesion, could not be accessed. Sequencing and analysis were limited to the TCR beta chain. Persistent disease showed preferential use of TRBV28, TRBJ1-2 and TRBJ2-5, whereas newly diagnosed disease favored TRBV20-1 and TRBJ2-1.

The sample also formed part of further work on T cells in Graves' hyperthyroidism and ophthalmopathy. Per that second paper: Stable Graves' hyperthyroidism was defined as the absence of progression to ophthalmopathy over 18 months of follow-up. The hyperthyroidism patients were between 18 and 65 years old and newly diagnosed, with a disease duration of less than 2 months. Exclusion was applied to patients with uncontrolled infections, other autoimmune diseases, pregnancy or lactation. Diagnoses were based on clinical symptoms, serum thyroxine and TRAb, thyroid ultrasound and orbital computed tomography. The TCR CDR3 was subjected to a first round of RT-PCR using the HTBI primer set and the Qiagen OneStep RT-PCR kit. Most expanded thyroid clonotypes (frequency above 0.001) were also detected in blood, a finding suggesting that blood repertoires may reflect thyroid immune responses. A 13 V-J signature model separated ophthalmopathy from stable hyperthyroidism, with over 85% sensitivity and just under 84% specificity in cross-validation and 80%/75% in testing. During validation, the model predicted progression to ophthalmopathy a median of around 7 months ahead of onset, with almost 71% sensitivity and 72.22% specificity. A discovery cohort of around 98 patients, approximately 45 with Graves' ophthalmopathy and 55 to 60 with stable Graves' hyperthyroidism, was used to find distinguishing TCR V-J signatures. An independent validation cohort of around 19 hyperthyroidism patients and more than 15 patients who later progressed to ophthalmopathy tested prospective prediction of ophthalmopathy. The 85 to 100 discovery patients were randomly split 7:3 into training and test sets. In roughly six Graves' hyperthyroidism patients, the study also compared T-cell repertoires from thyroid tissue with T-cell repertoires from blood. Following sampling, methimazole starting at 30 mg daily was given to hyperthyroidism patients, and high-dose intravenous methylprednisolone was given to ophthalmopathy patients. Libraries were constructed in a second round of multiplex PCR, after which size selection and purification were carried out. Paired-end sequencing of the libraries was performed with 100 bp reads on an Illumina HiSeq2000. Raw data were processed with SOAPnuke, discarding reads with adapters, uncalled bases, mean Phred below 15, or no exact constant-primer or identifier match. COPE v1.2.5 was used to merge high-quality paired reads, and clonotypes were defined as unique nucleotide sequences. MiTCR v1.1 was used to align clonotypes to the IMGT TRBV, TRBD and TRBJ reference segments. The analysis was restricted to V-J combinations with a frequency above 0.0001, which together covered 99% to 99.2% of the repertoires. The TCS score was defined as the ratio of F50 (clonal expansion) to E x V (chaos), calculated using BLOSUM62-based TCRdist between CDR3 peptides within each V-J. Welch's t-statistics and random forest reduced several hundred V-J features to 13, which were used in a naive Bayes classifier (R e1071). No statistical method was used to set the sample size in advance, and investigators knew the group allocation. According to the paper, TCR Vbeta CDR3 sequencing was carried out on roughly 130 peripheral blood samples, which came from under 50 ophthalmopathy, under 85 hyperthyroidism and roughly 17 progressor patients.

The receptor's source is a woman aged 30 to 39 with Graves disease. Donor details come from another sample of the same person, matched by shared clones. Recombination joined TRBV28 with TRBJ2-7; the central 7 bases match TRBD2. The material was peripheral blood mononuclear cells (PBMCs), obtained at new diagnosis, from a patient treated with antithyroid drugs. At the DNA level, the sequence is TGTGCCAGCAGGCCAGGACTAGCCTACGAGCAGTACTTC. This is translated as CASRPGLAYEQYF.